This passage covers 32 T cell receptor beta chains from one sample sequenced in a study of T cell responses to AZD1222 COVID-19 vaccine. Only in-frame clones appear in the TCRdb table, and some are missing; sequencing was by immunoSEQ multiplex PCR. The sample has about 81,000 clones; over 75% are singletons. Source: peripheral blood, taken 28 days after the second AZD1222 dose. These receptors were collected from an adult who received the AZD1222 COVID-19 vaccine.

This chain links TRBV7-2 with TRBJ2-7; TRBD1 agrees at 7 bases. Trimming took 3 bases from V and 0 from J; bases not matched to a gene: 5. From germline, CDR1 is SGHTA and CDR2 FQGNSA. CDR3 length: 15 residues. The chain's CDR3 is CASSFRDRASYEQYF. The CDR3, as DNA: TGTGCCAGCAGCTTTCGAGACAGGGCCTCCTACGAGCAGTACTTC.

This clone was recorded once. This rearrangement joins TRBV4-1 to TRBJ1-5; perhaps TRBD1 as D (5 bases). The CDR3 has 15 residues. Trimming pared 3 bases from V and 5 bases from J, leaving 14 bases between. Germline V lookup: CDR1 MGHRA, CDR2 YSYEKL. CDR3 DNA sequence: TGCGCCAGCAGCCAGGCCCACGGGGCATATCAGCCCCAGCATTTT. It encodes CASSQAHGAYQPQHF.

This clone was seen once. The chain couples TRBV7-8 to TRBJ1-4, with D possibly being TRBD1 (5 bases). There are 15 residues in the CDR3. Germline-derived CDR1 and CDR2 are SGHVS and FQNEAQ. Trimming shortened V by 5 bases and J by 8 bases, and 18 bases separated the two germline ends. CDR3 in DNA: TGTGCCAGCAGCCCCTATATGCAGGGTGGCGAAAAACTGTTTTTT. Translation: CASSPYMQGGEKLFF. Full variable domain (rest looked up from reference TRBV7-8 and TRBJ1-4): GAGVSQSPRYKVAKRGQDVALRCDPISGHVSLFWYQQALGQGPEFLTYFQNEAQLDKSGLPSDRFFAERPEGSVSTLKIQRTQQEDSAVYLCASSPYMQGGEKLFFGSGTQLSVL.

The chain is built from TRBV6-4 and TRBJ2-1; 11 nucleotides match TRBD2. The V gene end was trimmed by 3 bases and the J gene end by 5 bases; junction bases not matched to a gene: 3. CDR1 MRHNA and CDR2 SNTAGT come from the germline V gene. This CDR3 has 15 residues. The CDR3 DNA sequence: TGTGCCAGCAGTGATACTAGCGGGGGAAACAATGAGCAGTTCTTC. Translated, it gives CASSDTSGGNNEQFF.

The gene calls are TRBV5-6 and TRBJ2-1; tentative D call: TRBD1 (6 bases). Germline-derived CDR1 and CDR2 are SGHDT and YYEEEE. Trimming left V 1 base short and J 8 bases short, with 13 bases between. This CDR3 has 14 residues. The DNA of the CDR3 is TGTGCCAGCAGCTTGCTGGGGGCCATATATGAGCAGTTCTTC. As protein: CASSLLGAIYEQFF.

The chain employs TRBV5-4 and TRBJ1-1, with 11 bases aligning to TRBD1. Trimming cost V 3 bases and J 4 bases; bases outside gene matches: 5. CDR3 length: 15 amino acids. CDR1 and CDR2 from the germline V gene are SGHNT and YYREEE (reference sequence). This chain's CDR3 is CASSSGQGVRTEAFF. The CDR3, as DNA: TGTGCCAGCAGCTCGGGACAGGGGGTGCGCACTGAAGCTTTCTTT.

Here the CDR3 reads CSVGSVDYGYTF. The CDR3 DNA reads TGCAGCGTCGGGTCGGTGGACTATGGCTACACCTTC. V gene TRBV29-1 combines with J gene TRBJ1-2; D gene ambiguous. The germline V gene encodes CDR1 SQVTM and CDR2 ANQGSEA. CDR3 size: 12 residues. Trimming cost V 6 bases and J 3 bases, with 11 bases left between them.

This rearrangement joins TRBV6-5 to TRBJ1-3; D is uncertain. Between the trimmed V and J ends, which lost 0 bases and 2 bases, there was a span of 8 bases. CDR1 is MNHEY, CDR2 SVGAGI, per germline. The CDR3 sequence is 15 residues long. CDR3 sequence: CASSYSPLAGNTIYF. As DNA, the CDR3 is TGTGCCAGCAGTTACTCCCCTTTAGCTGGAAACACCATATATTTT.

V is TRBV5-5 and J is TRBJ1-5, with a weak D call TRBD1 (6 bases). Per germline, CDR1 SGHKS and CDR2 YYEKEE (reference sequence). V shed 2 bases and J shed 3 bases, with 12 bases lying between them. The length of the CDR3 is 15 residues. The CDR3 nucleotides are TGTGCCAGCAGCTTACAGGGTCAGTTCAATCAGCCCCAGCATTTT. This translates into CASSLQGQFNQPQHF.

The chain employs TRBV19 and TRBJ2-4, with a weak D call TRBD2 (6 bases). The CDR3 is 16 amino acids. Trimming took 3 bases from V and 4 from J, leaving 16 bases between them. Germline V gene sequence: CDR1 LNHDA, CDR2 SQIVND (reference sequence). CDR3 sequence (DNA): TGTGCCAGTAGTATTCCAAGCAGGGACTCTAAAAACATTCAGTACTTC. This translates into CASSIPSRDSKNIQYF.

The chain links TRBV28 to TRBJ1-5; 7 bases agree with TRBD1. The CDR3 runs 14 residues. V was clipped by 3 bases and J by 6 bases; unmatched bases: 5. Germline-derived CDR1 and CDR2 are MDHEN and SYDVKM. The CDR3 DNA reads as TGTGCCAGCAGTTTGCGACAGGGAAGTCAGCCCCAGCATTTT. Translated, it gives CASSLRQGSQPQHF. The full variable domain, in which reference TRBV28 and TRBJ1-5 provide the parts outside the CDR3, is DVKVTQSSRYLVKRTGEKVFLECVQDMDHENMFWYRQDPGLGLRLIYFSYDVKMKEKGDIPEGYSVSREKKERFSLILESASTNQTSMYLCASSLRQGSQPQHFGDGTRLSIL.

The V call is TRBV2, the J call TRBJ1-4, with D perhaps matching TRBD1 (6 bases). V lost 2 bases to trimming and J lost 0 bases, with 7 bases between them. The germline V gene has CDR1 SNHLY and CDR2 FYNNEI. CDR3 length equals 15 residues. The CDR3 DNA is TGTGCCAGCAGTGAATCAGGGGCAACTAATGAAAAACTGTTTTTT. Amino acids: CASSESGATNEKLFF.

The chain has TRBV7-2 and TRBJ2-6; D call uncertain. CDR1 is SGHTA and CDR2 is FQGNSA in the germline V gene. The CDR3 is 18 amino acids. Between the trimmed V and J ends, which lost 2 bases and 1 base, there was a span of 15 bases. CDR3 in DNA: TGTGCCAGCAGCTTACCCCGATCTCCCGGGTCTGGGGCCAACGTCCTGACTTTC. Residues: CASSLPRSPGSGANVLTF.

This clone came up once. This chain uses TRBV7-3 with TRBJ2-3, with no clear D. The CDR3 runs to 15 residues. Germline V CDR1 and CDR2: SGHTA, FQGTGA. With 0 bases removed from V and 0 bases from J, the gap between germline ends came to 7 bases. The CDR3 is CASSLTSASTDTQYF. DNA for the CDR3: TGTGCCAGCAGCTTAACTAGTGCTAGCACAGATACGCAGTATTTT. Full variable domain (remainder filled in from reference TRBV7-3 and TRBJ2-3): GAGVSQTPSNKVTEKGKYVELRCDPISGHTALYWYRQSLGQGPEFLIYFQGTGAADDSGLPNDRFFAVRPEGSVSTLKIQRTERGDSAVYLCASSLTSASTDTQYFGPGTRLTVL.

The sample holds one count of this clone. The rearrangement uses TRBV7-8 and TRBJ1-3; D not resolved. Germline CDR1 and CDR2: SGHVS and FQNEAQ. Trimming took 1 base from V and 4 from J, leaving 8 bases between them. CDR3 length: 14 residues. The CDR3 sequence: CASSLDPVGNTIYF. The CDR3 DNA follows: TGTGCCAGCAGCTTAGACCCGGTCGGAAACACCATATATTTT.

This sequence joins TRBV6-5 and TRBJ1-1, with no clear D. This CDR3 contains 13 residues. V was pared by 5 bases and J by 0 bases, with 7 bases between. Germline V lookup: CDR1 MNHEY, CDR2 SVGAGI. CDR3 amino acids: CASSPDLNTEAFF. CDR3 DNA sequence: TGTGCCAGCAGTCCAGATCTGAACACTGAAGCTTTCTTT.

The chain carries TRBV11-2 and TRBJ1-2; the D is unclear. CDR1 is SGHAT and CDR2 is FQNNGV in the germline V gene. There are 15 residues in the CDR3. Trimming cost V 7 bases and J 2 bases, with 17 bases left between them. CDR3 loop: CASTQYGPANYGYTF. The CDR3 nucleotides are TGTGCCAGCACTCAGTACGGGCCAGCCAACTATGGCTACACCTTC.

V is TRBV18 and J is TRBJ2-5; possible D gene TRBD1, 5 bases. V lost 5 bases to trimming and J lost 5 bases, with 24 bases between them. The CDR3 contains 17 residues. CDR1 and CDR2 (germline): KGHSH, LQKENI. CDR3 bases: TGTGCCAGCTCATTAACAGGTTTCTACACTTATCGGGAGACCCAGTACTTC. It encodes CASSLTGFYTYRETQYF.

The chain is built from TRBV11-2 and TRBJ1-1, with TRBD1 matching over 11 bases. The V and J ends lost 5 bases and 4 bases, in that order; junction bases with no gene match: 9. The CDR3 consists of 16 residues. Germline V gene lookup returns CDR1 SGHAT and CDR2 FQNNGV. The CDR3 is CASSPRTGGFGTEAFF. CDR3 DNA: TGTGCCAGCAGCCCCCGGACAGGGGGCTTTGGCACTGAAGCTTTCTTT.

The gene calls are TRBV9 and TRBJ2-5; no reliable D call. Trimming left V 2 bases short and J 2 bases short, with 13 bases between. Germline V CDR1 and CDR2: SGDLS, YYNGEE. This CDR3 has 15 residues. CDR3 residues: CASSVGMMGQETQYF. The CDR3 nucleotides are TGTGCCAGCAGCGTTGGGATGATGGGTCAAGAGACCCAGTACTTC.

The rearrangement links TRBV20-1 to TRBJ2-7; 7 nucleotides align to TRBD1. The CDR3 is 12 residues long. Germline V gives CDR1 DFQATT, CDR2 SNEGSKA (reference sequence). V gave up 3 bases and J gave up 3 bases; unmatched junction bases: 2. CDR3 DNA: TGCAGTGCTAGTACAGGGGTCTACGAGCAGTACTTC. Translated, it gives CSASTGVYEQYF.

This rearrangement joins TRBV3-1 (or the pseudogene TRBV3-2) to TRBJ2-3; D is unclear. The CDR3 spans 13 residues. The germline V gene has CDR1 LGHDT and CDR2 YNNKEL (reference sequence). V was shortened by 4 bases and J by 2 bases, with 7 bases between the two germline ends. CDR3 sequence reads: CASSPRYTDTQYF. The CDR3, as DNA: TGTGCCAGCAGCCCCCGTTACACAGATACGCAGTATTTT.

The chain joins TRBV9 to TRBJ2-3, with 12 bases fitting TRBD2. The V segment lost 8 bases and the J segment 6 bases; nucleotides outside the gene matches: 10. Germline V lookup: CDR1 SGDLS, CDR2 YYNGEE. This CDR3 region has 15 residues. CDR3 protein: CASTPSGGAADTQYF. DNA of the CDR3: TGTGCCAGTACCCCTAGCGGGGGGGCCGCGGATACGCAGTATTTT.

This chain links TRBV7-6 with TRBJ2-4, with TRBD1 identical over 9 bases. Germline trimming cut 5 bases from V and 5 bases from J; bases unmatched to any gene: 10. The CDR3 totals 16 residues. Germline lookup yields CDR1 SGHVS and CDR2 FNYEAQ. This chain's CDR3 is CASSLHTGGSENIQYF. DNA of the CDR3: TGTGCCAGCAGCCTCCACACAGGGGGCTCTGAAAACATTCAGTACTTC.

CDR3 DNA sequence: TGTGCCAGCAGTGATTTCTGGGCCCTGAGCTCCTACGAGCAGTACTTC. Amino acid sequence: CASSDFWALSSYEQYF. J is TRBJ2-7 and V is TRBV2; D unclear. V lost 3 bases to trimming and J lost 0 bases, with 15 bases between them. The CDR3 totals 16 residues. Germline loops: CDR1 SNHLY, CDR2 FYNNEI.

V usage is TRBV27 and J usage is TRBJ1-1; TRBD1 aligns across 10 bases. With 6 bases clipped from V and 3 bases from J, the junction kept 13 bases outside the gene matches. In germline, CDR1 is MNHEY, CDR2 SMNVEV (reference sequence). There are 17 residues in the CDR3. CDR3 in amino acids: CASRRQGAVSGHTEAFF. CDR3 in DNA: TGTGCCAGCAGGAGACAGGGGGCGGTATCGGGCCACACTGAAGCTTTCTTT.

This clone was observed once. V is TRBV7-2 and J is TRBJ2-7; a possible D gene is TRBD2 (5 bases). V lost 0 bases and J 2 bases, leaving 11 bases between the germline ends. Germline lookup yields CDR1 SGHTA and CDR2 FQGNSA. This CDR3 has 15 amino acids. The CDR3 coding sequence is TGTGCCAGCAGCTTAGCTGGGCTAGCCGCCTACGAGCAGTACTTC. It codes for CASSLAGLAAYEQYF. Drawing the rest from reference TRBV7-2 and TRBJ2-7, the complete variable domain is GAGVSQSPSNKVTEKGKDVELRCDPISGHTALYWYRQSLGQGLEFLIYFQGNSAPDKSGLPSDRFSAERTGGSVSTLTIQRTQQEDSAVYLCASSLAGLAAYEQYFGPGTRLTVT.

The rearrangement joins TRBV9 to TRBJ2-7, with D perhaps being TRBD1 or TRBD2 (6 bases each). The CDR3 extends over 14 amino acids. Germline loops: CDR1 SGDLS, CDR2 YYNGEE. V lost 2 bases, J lost 2 bases, and 11 bases lay in between. CDR3 region: CASSVTGAPYEQYF. The CDR3 DNA sequence: TGTGCCAGCAGCGTGACGGGGGCCCCCTACGAGCAGTACTTC.

V usage is TRBV6-6 and J usage is TRBJ1-6; D not certain. The CDR3 sequence is 15 residues long. Germline values: CDR1 MNHNY, CDR2 SVGAGI (reference sequence). Trimming took off 6 bases at V and 7 bases at J, with 16 bases between the two ends. The CDR3 DNA sequence: TGTGCCAGCAGACCCGACCCGATTCACAATTCACCCCTCCACTTT. Protein product: CASRPDPIHNSPLHF.

The rearrangement uses TRBV28 and TRBJ2-3; 13 bases are a match to TRBD2. The junction had 11 bases not matched to a gene; V was cut back by 6 bases and J by 2 bases. Germline values: CDR1 MDHEN, CDR2 SYDVKM. This CDR3 is built from 18 residues. CDR3 loop: CASSRLAGGVDITDTQYF. The CDR3 bases are TGTGCCAGCAGCCGACTAGCGGGGGGCGTAGACATCACAGATACGCAGTATTTT.

V is TRBV2 and J is TRBJ1-4; D ambiguous. CDR1 and CDR2 from the germline V gene are SNHLY and FYNNEI. The CDR3 is 12 amino acids. Between the trimmed V and J ends, which lost 8 bases and 5 bases, there was a span of 9 bases. The CDR3 DNA follows: TGTGCCAGCGGCAGCGAGAATGAAAAACTGTTTTTT. Amino acids: CASGSENEKLFF.

The chain employs TRBV2 and TRBJ2-7, with 7 bases that match TRBD1. The CDR3 consists of 14 residues. The trim removed 7 bases at V and 0 bases at J, leaving 6 bases unmatched. Germline V gene sequence: CDR1 SNHLY, CDR2 FYNNEI. The CDR3 coding sequence is TGTGCCAGCATCCCACAGGGGAGCTCCTACGAGCAGTACTTC. Protein: CASIPQGSSYEQYF.